The source of this T cell receptor (beta chain) is a study of T cell responses to AZD1222 COVID-19 vaccine. Overall study findings and caveats: None of the repertoires were sampled until the peak T cell response had passed. Clonal diversity was possibly underestimated, and the donors were mostly white British, with more females. Only a handful of people who got AZD1222 tested seropositive at baseline.

Profiled with immunoSEQ multiplex PCR; TCRdb holds only in-frame clones, not every one. The table includes some 150,000 clones, roughly 94% detected once. After removal of 5 bases from V and 5 bases from J, the junction contained 11 bases not matched to a gene. In germline, CDR1 is SGHTA, CDR2 FQGNSA. The CDR3 totals 15 residues. In regard to this clone: Its antigen is not known.

The TCR comes from an adult in good health. V and J are TRBV7-2 and TRBJ2-5, with 7 bases aligning to TRBD1. Material: peripheral blood, obtained on day 0 of MenACWY control vaccination. The CDR3: CASSPRGGQRETQYF. As DNA, the CDR3 is TGTGCCAGCAGCCCGAGAGGGGGACAGCGGGAGACCCAGTACTTC.